These 32 T cell receptor beta chains originate from one sample sequenced in a study of control samples from healthy donors and cancer patients. The protocol was immunoSEQ multiplex PCR, while the TCRdb copy is restricted to in-frame clones and leaves out a portion. The sample lists approximately 130,000 clones, about 90% seen once, with about two fifths in the top ten. Sequenced sample: blood. All receptors derive from a middle-aged man in good health.

CDR3 DNA sequence: TGCGCCAGCAGCTTGGTGGGTACAGCAACTAATGAAAAACTGTTTTTT. Protein sequence: CASSLVGTATNEKLFF. The genes are TRBV5-1 and TRBJ1-4; D remains ambiguous. V lost 0 bases and J lost 0, with 9 bases in between. This CDR3 has 16 amino acids. Germline V gives CDR1 SGHRS, CDR2 YFSETQ. Combining the CDR3 with reference TRBV5-1 and TRBJ1-4 gives the whole variable domain KAGVTQTPRYLIKTRGQQVTLSCSPISGHRSVSWYQQTPGQGLQFLFEYFSETQRNKGNFPGRFSGRQFSNSRSEMNVSTLELGDSALYLCASSLVGTATNEKLFFGSGTQLSVL.

The CDR3 sequence: CSVGGRAADTQYF. The CDR3 DNA reads TGCAGCGTTGGCGGCAGGGCGGCAGATACGCAGTATTTT. This rearrangement joins TRBV29-1 to TRBJ2-3, with D possibly being TRBD1 (5 bases). Per the germline V gene, CDR1 is SQVTM and CDR2 is ANQGSEA. Trimming pared 4 bases from V and 4 bases from J, leaving 12 bases between. CDR3 length: 13 amino acids.

This chain's CDR3 is CASSIAGGRGDTQYF. CDR3 coding DNA: TGTGCCAGCAGCATCGCGGGGGGTCGTGGGGATACGCAGTATTTT. J is TRBJ2-3 and V is TRBV25-1, with 8 bases that match TRBD2. Germline assignment: CDR1 MGHDK and CDR2 SYGVNS. This CDR3 comprises 15 residues. With 6 bases clipped from V and 6 bases from J, the junction kept 11 bases outside the gene matches.

The V gene is TRBV9, the J gene TRBJ2-3; 16 bases fit TRBD2. The J segment lost 4 bases and the V segment lost 6 bases, leaving 11 bases of the junction unmatched. This CDR3 comprises 18 residues. The germline V gene has CDR1 SGDLS and CDR2 YYNGEE. In DNA, the CDR3 is TGTGCCAGCACCCTGGGACTAGCGGGGGGGCGCTTCGCAGATACGCAGTATTTT. It codes for CASTLGLAGGRFADTQYF.

The chain has TRBV11-2 and TRBJ1-2, with D unclear. V lost 0 bases and J 5 bases, leaving 13 bases between the germline ends. CDR1 and CDR2 (germline): SGHAT, FQNNGV. This CDR3 is built from 15 residues. The CDR3 loop reads CASSLESGALYGYTF. The CDR3 nucleotides read TGTGCCAGCAGCTTAGAGTCAGGAGCCTTGTATGGCTACACCTTC.

The gene calls are TRBV6-5 and TRBJ1-2; a possible D gene is TRBD1 (5 bases). Germline CDR1 reads MNHEY; CDR2 reads SVGAGI. The ends were cut back, 6 bases at V and 8 bases at J, with 19 bases in the middle. The CDR3 has 14 residues. The CDR3: CASRPSWGDRGYTF. The CDR3 DNA reads as TGTGCCAGCAGGCCCTCCTGGGGGGATCGGGGCTACACCTTC.

The CDR3 DNA is TGCGCCAGCAGCTTGGAGGGGAGCCAGGGGGCGCGGAATACGCAGTATTTT. Translated: CASSLEGSQGARNTQYF. The chain carries TRBV5-1 and TRBJ2-3; TRBD1 matches at 8 bases. The CDR3 has 17 residues. The J segment lost 7 bases and the V segment lost 0 bases, leaving 13 bases of the junction unmatched. The V gene's germline CDR1 is SGHRS and CDR2 YFSETQ. The variable domain in full, with the rest retrieved from reference TRBV5-1 and TRBJ2-3, is KAGVTQTPRYLIKTRGQQVTLSCSPISGHRSVSWYQQTPGQGLQFLFEYFSETQRNKGNFPGRFSGRQFSNSRSEMNVSTLELGDSALYLCASSLEGSQGARNTQYFGPGTRLTVL.

This clone was counted a single time. The chain joins TRBV6-2 or TRBV6-3 to TRBJ2-6, with TRBD1 matching 7 bases. The CDR3 is 17 residues long. Germline assignment: CDR1 MNHEY and CDR2 SVGEGT. V dropped 7 bases and J dropped 0; count of bases not matched to a gene: 9. CDR3 DNA sequence: TGTGCCAGCATCCCGACAGGGCTCAACTCTGGGGCCAACGTCCTGACTTTC. Translation gives CASIPTGLNSGANVLTF.

The chain carries TRBV11-2 and TRBJ2-1; D is perhaps TRBD2 (6 bases). Germline V gives CDR1 SGHAT, CDR2 FQNNGV. The CDR3 totals 15 residues. The V and J ends lost 6 bases and 4 bases respectively, with 16 bases between them. The CDR3 loop reads CASRDGRTSYNEQFF. The CDR3 DNA reads TGTGCCAGCAGGGATGGGAGGACATCTTACAATGAGCAGTTCTTC.

The chain recombines TRBV20-1 with TRBJ1-2; D not certain. V was pared by 3 bases and J by 4 bases, with 6 bases between. The CDR3 has 11 residues. Per germline, CDR1 DFQATT and CDR2 SNEGSKA (reference sequence). CDR3 amino acids: CSARSSYGYTF. DNA for the CDR3: TGCAGTGCTAGGAGTTCCTATGGCTACACCTTC.

This rearrangement joins TRBV3-1 (or the pseudogene TRBV3-2) to TRBJ1-3; weak D call: TRBD1 (5 bases). This CDR3 comprises 14 residues. CDR1 is LGHDT, CDR2 YNNKEL, per germline (reference sequence). V was clipped by 1 base and J by 2 bases, with 6 bases between them. CDR3 DNA sequence: TGTGCCAGCAGCCAAGCGGGGGCTGGAAACACCATATATTTT. Its translation is CASSQAGAGNTIYF.

This chain joins TRBV10-3 and TRBJ1-2; 11 nucleotides agree with TRBD1. This CDR3 region has 14 residues. J was trimmed by 8 bases and V by 0 bases; bases with no gene match: 2. Germline V gene sequence: CDR1 ENHRY, CDR2 SYGVKD. This chain's CDR3 is CAISESDRGPGYTF. CDR3 coding DNA: TGTGCCATCAGTGAGTCGGACAGGGGGCCCGGCTACACCTTC.

V usage is TRBV7-9 and J usage is TRBJ1-2; D might be TRBD1 (5 bases). There are 16 residues in the CDR3. Per the germline V gene, CDR1 is SEHNR and CDR2 is FQNEAQ (reference sequence). The V and J ends lost 5 bases and 5 bases respectively, with 21 bases between them. As DNA, the CDR3 is TGTGCCAGCAGCGATAGGGAGATGGAGGGGCCTTATGGCTACACCTTC. This sequence encodes CASSDREMEGPYGYTF.

The chain employs TRBV5-1 and TRBJ1-1; no reliable D call. Trimming removed 4 bases at V and 4 bases at J, with 17 bases between. The CDR3 covers 15 residues. Germline CDR1 SGHRS, CDR2 YFSETQ. CDR3 protein: CASSPSTRGVTEAFF. The CDR3 DNA follows: TGCGCCAGCAGCCCTAGTACCAGAGGCGTCACTGAAGCTTTCTTT. The variable domain in full, with the rest retrieved from reference TRBV5-1 and TRBJ1-1, is KAGVTQTPRYLIKTRGQQVTLSCSPISGHRSVSWYQQTPGQGLQFLFEYFSETQRNKGNFPGRFSGRQFSNSRSEMNVSTLELGDSALYLCASSPSTRGVTEAFFGQGTRLTVV.

The V call is TRBV4-3, the J call TRBJ1-2, with TRBD1 matching over 10 bases. V shed 4 bases, J shed 5 bases, and the junction held 13 bases outside the gene matches. The CDR3 runs to 17 residues. Germline V CDR1 and CDR2: LGHNA, YSLEER. The CDR3 region has the DNA TGCGCCAGCAGCCCGAGTAACTACCGGGACAGGGGTTATGGCTACACCTTC. The encoded protein is CASSPSNYRDRGYGYTF.

This clone was picked up a small number of times. The gene calls are TRBV6-5 and TRBJ2-7; 9 bases are shared with TRBD2. The CDR3 runs to 15 residues. Per germline, CDR1 MNHEY and CDR2 SVGAGI. V lost 4 bases, J lost 3 bases, and 7 bases stayed unmatched. The CDR3 is CASSSLVAGDYEQYF. CDR3 nucleotides: TGTGCCAGCAGTTCCCTAGTAGCGGGGGACTACGAGCAGTACTTC.

This clone was seen repeatedly, ten times or more. The J gene is TRBJ1-1, the V gene TRBV6-6; D remains unclear. Trimming took off 6 bases at V and 4 bases at J, with 3 bases between the two ends. The CDR3 is made up of 10 amino acids. Germline assignment: CDR1 MNHNY and CDR2 SVGAGI (reference sequence). The CDR3 region is CASRFTEAFF. CDR3 DNA sequence: TGTGCCAGCAGATTCACTGAAGCTTTCTTT.

The chain combines TRBV6-5 with TRBJ1-5, with TRBD1 as a possible D gene (6 bases). Per germline, CDR1 MNHEY and CDR2 SVGAGI. The CDR3 covers 13 residues. Trimming left V 7 bases short and J 1 base short, with 8 bases between. This chain's CDR3 is CASKTGSNQPQHF. CDR3 sequence (DNA): TGTGCCAGCAAAACAGGGAGCAATCAGCCCCAGCATTTT.

J is TRBJ2-2 and V is TRBV9; 8 bases match TRBD1. The CDR3 is 17 amino acids. Losses at the gene ends were 0 bases for V and 0 bases for J; bases not matched to a gene: 4. Germline V gene lookup returns CDR1 SGDLS and CDR2 YYNGEE. The CDR3 nucleotides are TGTGCCAGCAGCGTAGCGGACAGGGTGCCGAACACCGGGGAGCTGTTTTTT. Amino acid sequence: CASSVADRVPNTGELFF.

V usage is TRBV5-4 and J usage is TRBJ1-1; tentatively, D is TRBD1 (5 bases). The CDR3 is 16 amino acids. Trimming removed 0 bases at V and 1 base at J, with 13 bases between. CDR1 SGHNT and CDR2 YYREEE come from the germline V gene (reference sequence). In DNA, the CDR3 is TGTGCCAGCAGCTTGGGGCAGGGTTCACGGAACACTGAAGCTTTCTTT. Encoded protein: CASSLGQGSRNTEAFF.

The V gene is TRBV5-1, the J gene TRBJ1-2; maybe TRBD1 (6 bases). The CDR3 consists of 15 residues. Trimming left V 4 bases short and J 7 bases short, with 20 bases between. Germline lookup yields CDR1 SGHRS and CDR2 YFSETQ. As DNA, the CDR3 is TGCGCCAGCAGCGCAGCTGCTCCAGGGGATTCTGGCTACACCTTC. Its protein is CASSAAAPGDSGYTF.

As DNA, the CDR3 is TGTGCCATCAGTGAGTGGGACAGGGGGAACACTGAAGCTTTCTTT. Its protein is CAISEWDRGNTEAFF. This chain joins TRBV10-3 and TRBJ1-1; 10 bases map to TRBD1. The CDR3 sequence is 15 residues long. Trimming at V came to 1 base and at J to 1 base, leaving 0 bases not matched to a gene. Germline V gene sequence: CDR1 ENHRY, CDR2 SYGVKD.

The chain joins TRBV7-2 to TRBJ2-3, with 12 bases matching TRBD2. J lost 2 bases, V lost 5 bases, and 5 bases had no gene match. CDR1 is SGHTA and CDR2 is FQGNSA in the germline V gene. The length of the CDR3 is 16 residues. The CDR3 sequence is CASSVGLAGYTDTQYF. CDR3 nucleotide sequence: TGTGCCAGCAGCGTGGGACTAGCGGGTTACACAGATACGCAGTATTTT.

V and J are TRBV15 and TRBJ1-1, with D unresolved. V was cut by 1 base and J by 0 bases, with 3 bases left in between. The germline V gene has CDR1 LNHNV and CDR2 YYDKDF (reference sequence). This CDR3 is 13 amino acids long. The CDR3 here is CATSRGMNTEAFF. DNA for the CDR3: TGTGCCACCAGCAGAGGAATGAACACTGAAGCTTTCTTT.

The rearrangement joins TRBV19 to TRBJ2-2; TRBD1 agrees at 7 bases. The CDR3 runs to 13 residues. Germline V CDR1 and CDR2: LNHDA, SQIVND (reference sequence). V dropped 7 bases and J dropped 8; count of bases not matched to a gene: 7. The CDR3 spells CASTEQGVGELFF. DNA for the CDR3: TGTGCCAGTACCGAGCAGGGGGTGGGGGAGCTGTTTTTT.

The rearrangement joins TRBV27 to TRBJ2-2, with a tentative D call TRBD2 (5 bases). In germline, CDR1 is MNHEY, CDR2 SMNVEV (reference sequence). V was pared by 0 bases and J by 1 base, with 12 bases between. This CDR3 contains 17 residues. This CDR3 reads CASSLSRLNMNTGELFF. As DNA, the CDR3 is TGTGCCAGCAGTTTATCCCGACTAAACATGAACACCGGGGAGCTGTTTTTT.

This chain uses TRBV5-6 with TRBJ1-2; a possible D gene is TRBD1 (5 bases). Trimming pared 4 bases from V and 4 bases from J, leaving 14 bases between. CDR3 length equals 14 residues. Germline V gives CDR1 SGHDT, CDR2 YYEEEE. The CDR3 region is CASSPNYQGYGYTF. In DNA, the CDR3 is TGTGCCAGCAGCCCGAATTACCAGGGCTATGGCTACACCTTC.

The chain couples TRBV5-1 to TRBJ2-2; 7 bases fit TRBD1. Germline lookup yields CDR1 SGHRS and CDR2 YFSETQ. J gave up 4 bases and V 0 bases, and 3 bases lay outside the gene matches. The CDR3 is made up of 15 amino acids. CDR3 in amino acids: CASSLVGGPTGELFF. The CDR3 DNA reads as TGCGCCAGCAGCTTGGTAGGGGGCCCCACCGGGGAGCTGTTTTTT.

The chain combines TRBV10-3 with TRBJ1-2, with D tentatively TRBD1 (6 bases). Trimming stripped 3 bases from V and 10 bases from J, with 18 bases between. The germline V gene encodes CDR1 ENHRY and CDR2 SYGVKD. This CDR3 is 14 amino acids long. The CDR3 nucleotides read TGTGCCATCAGTGACTCGTCGGGGGGCTGGGACTACACCTTC. Its protein product is CAISDSSGGWDYTF.

This clone was observed a few times. The CDR3 is CASSQAGYGEGTQYF. The CDR3 DNA is TGTGCCAGCAGCCAAGCCGGGTACGGGGAGGGGACCCAGTACTTC. The rearrangement links TRBV4-2 to TRBJ2-5; 7 nucleotides match TRBD2. The V and J ends lost 1 base and 7 bases, in that order; junction bases with no gene match: 9. The CDR3 loop spans 15 amino acids. Germline values: CDR1 LGHNA, CDR2 YNFKEQ.

This rearrangement joins TRBV7-2 to TRBJ1-1, with 8 nucleotides matching TRBD1. V gave up 3 bases and J gave up 5 bases; unmatched junction bases: 11. Germline CDR1 is SGHTA and CDR2 is FQGNSA. This CDR3 has 16 residues. The CDR3 region is CASSFGTGPPGTEAFF. CDR3 nucleotide sequence: TGTGCCAGCAGCTTTGGGACAGGCCCTCCGGGAACTGAAGCTTTCTTT.

The genes are TRBV5-1 and TRBJ1-6, with D unclear. The CDR3 extends over 14 amino acids. Trimming took off 1 base at V and 10 bases at J, with 12 bases between the two ends. Germline V CDR1 and CDR2: SGHRS, YFSETQ. The CDR3 reads CASSLTGEGSPLHF. In DNA, the CDR3 is TGCGCCAGCAGCTTGACCGGGGAAGGGTCACCCCTCCACTTT.